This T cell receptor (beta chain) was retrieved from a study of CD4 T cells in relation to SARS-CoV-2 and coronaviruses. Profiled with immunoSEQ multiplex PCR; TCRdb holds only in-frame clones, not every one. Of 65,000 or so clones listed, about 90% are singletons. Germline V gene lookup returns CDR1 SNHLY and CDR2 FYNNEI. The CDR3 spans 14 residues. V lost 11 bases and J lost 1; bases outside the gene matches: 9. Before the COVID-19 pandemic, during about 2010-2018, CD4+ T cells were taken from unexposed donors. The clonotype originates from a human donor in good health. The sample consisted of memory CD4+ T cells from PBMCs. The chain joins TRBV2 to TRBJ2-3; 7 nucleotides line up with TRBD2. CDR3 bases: TGTGCCCATACCCCAACTAGCGGCACAGATACGCAGTATTTT. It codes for CAHTPTSGTDTQYF.